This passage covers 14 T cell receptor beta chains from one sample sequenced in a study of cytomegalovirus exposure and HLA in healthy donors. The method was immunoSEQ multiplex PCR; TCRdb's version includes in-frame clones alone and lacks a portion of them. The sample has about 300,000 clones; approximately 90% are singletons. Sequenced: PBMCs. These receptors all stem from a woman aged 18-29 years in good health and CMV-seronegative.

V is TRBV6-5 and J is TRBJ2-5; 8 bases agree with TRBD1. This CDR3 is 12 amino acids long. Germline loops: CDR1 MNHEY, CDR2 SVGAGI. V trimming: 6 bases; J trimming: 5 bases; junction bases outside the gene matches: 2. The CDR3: CASRQGVETQYF. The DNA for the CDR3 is TGTGCCAGCAGACAGGGGGTGGAGACCCAGTACTTC.

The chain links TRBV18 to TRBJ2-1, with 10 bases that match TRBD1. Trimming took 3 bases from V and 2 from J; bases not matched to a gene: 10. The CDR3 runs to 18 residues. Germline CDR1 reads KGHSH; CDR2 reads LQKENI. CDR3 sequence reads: CASSPRQGDRGTYNEQFF. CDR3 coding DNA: TGTGCCAGCTCACCCCGTCAGGGGGACAGGGGCACCTACAATGAGCAGTTCTTC.

The CDR3 is CAIRGGGTEAFF. The CDR3 DNA reads TGTGCCATCCGGGGGGGAGGCACTGAAGCTTTCTTT. This chain connects TRBV10-3 to TRBJ1-1; perhaps TRBD1 as D (5 bases). The CDR3 loop spans 12 amino acids. Germline-derived CDR1 and CDR2 are ENHRY and SYGVKD. V shed 8 bases and J shed 4 bases, with 11 bases lying between them.

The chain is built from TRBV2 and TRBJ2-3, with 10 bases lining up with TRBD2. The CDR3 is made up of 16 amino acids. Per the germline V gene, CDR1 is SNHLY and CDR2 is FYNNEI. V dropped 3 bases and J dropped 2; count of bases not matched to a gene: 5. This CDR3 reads CASSEGLAGATDTQYF. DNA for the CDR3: TGTGCCAGCAGTGAGGGGCTAGCGGGAGCCACAGATACGCAGTATTTT.

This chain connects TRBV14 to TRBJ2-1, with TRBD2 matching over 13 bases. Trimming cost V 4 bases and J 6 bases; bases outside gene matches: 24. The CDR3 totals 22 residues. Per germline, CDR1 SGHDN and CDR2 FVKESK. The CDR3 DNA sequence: TGTGCCAGCAGCCCCCTTCCCTGGCTGAAACTAGCGGGAGGGCCGCGGGGCAATGAGCAGTTCTTC. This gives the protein CASSPLPWLKLAGGPRGNEQFF.

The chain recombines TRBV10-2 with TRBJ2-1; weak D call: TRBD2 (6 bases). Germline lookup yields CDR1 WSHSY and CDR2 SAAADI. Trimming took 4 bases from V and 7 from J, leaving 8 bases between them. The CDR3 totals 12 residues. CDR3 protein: CASSAAGNEQFF. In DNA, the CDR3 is TGCGCCAGCAGTGCTGCGGGAAATGAGCAGTTCTTC.

CDR3 nucleotides: TGTGCCAGCAGGGGCCTAGCGCTCTGGAATGAGCAGTTCTTC. It encodes CASRGLALWNEQFF. V gene TRBV6-6 combines with J gene TRBJ2-1; a weak D match, TRBD2 (6 bases). The CDR3 sequence is 14 residues long. The germline V and J ends were trimmed by 6 bases and 7 bases, with 16 bases remaining between them. Looked up from germline, CDR1 is MNHNY and CDR2 is SVGAGI (reference sequence).

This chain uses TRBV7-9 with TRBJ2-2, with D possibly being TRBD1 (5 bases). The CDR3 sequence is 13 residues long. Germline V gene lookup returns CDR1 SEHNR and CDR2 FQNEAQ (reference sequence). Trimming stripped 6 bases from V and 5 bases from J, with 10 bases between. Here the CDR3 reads CASRDRGTGELFF. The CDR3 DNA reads TGTGCCAGCAGAGACAGAGGTACCGGGGAGCTGTTTTTT. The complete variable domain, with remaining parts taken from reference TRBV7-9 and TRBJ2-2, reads DTGVSQNPRHKITKRGQNVTFRCDPISEHNRLYWYRQTLGQGPEFLTYFQNEAQLEKSRLLSDRFSAERPKGSFSTLEIQRTEQGDSAMYLCASRDRGTGELFFGEGSRLTVL.

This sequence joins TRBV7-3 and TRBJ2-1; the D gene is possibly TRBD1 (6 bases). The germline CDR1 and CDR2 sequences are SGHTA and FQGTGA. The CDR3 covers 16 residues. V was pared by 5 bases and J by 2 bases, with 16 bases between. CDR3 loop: CASSTLDRPTYNEQFF. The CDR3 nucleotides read TGTGCCAGCAGCACACTGGACAGACCTACCTACAATGAGCAGTTCTTC.

The CDR3 here is CASSTGPGELFF. The CDR3 nucleotides read TGTGCCAGCTCCACAGGTCCCGGGGAGCTGTTTTTT. The chain has TRBV18 and TRBJ2-2; TRBD1 is a possible D gene (5 bases). The CDR3 covers 12 residues. The V gene lost 6 bases and the J gene lost 6 bases, with 8 bases spanning the gap. Germline V gives CDR1 KGHSH, CDR2 LQKENI.

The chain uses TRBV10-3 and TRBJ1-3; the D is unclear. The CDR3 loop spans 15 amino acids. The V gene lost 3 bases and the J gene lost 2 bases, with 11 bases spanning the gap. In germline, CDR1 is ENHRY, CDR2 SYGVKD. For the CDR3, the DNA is TGTGCCATCAGTGATAGGAGGGAAACTGGAAACACCATATATTTT. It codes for CAISDRRETGNTIYF.

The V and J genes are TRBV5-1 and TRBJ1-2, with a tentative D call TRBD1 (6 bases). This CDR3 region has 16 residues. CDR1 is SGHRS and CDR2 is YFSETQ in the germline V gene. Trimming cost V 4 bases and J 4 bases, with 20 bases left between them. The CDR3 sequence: CASSVTTGIRGYGYTF. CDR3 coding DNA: TGCGCCAGCAGCGTGACAACAGGGATCAGGGGCTATGGCTACACCTTC. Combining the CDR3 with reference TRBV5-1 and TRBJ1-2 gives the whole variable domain KAGVTQTPRYLIKTRGQQVTLSCSPISGHRSVSWYQQTPGQGLQFLFEYFSETQRNKGNFPGRFSGRQFSNSRSEMNVSTLELGDSALYLCASSVTTGIRGYGYTFGSGTRLTVV.

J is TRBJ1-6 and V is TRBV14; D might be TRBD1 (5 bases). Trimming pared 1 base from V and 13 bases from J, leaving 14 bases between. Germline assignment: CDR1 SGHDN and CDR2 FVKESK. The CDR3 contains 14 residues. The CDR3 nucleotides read TGTGCCAGCAGCCAAGTGCTCTCGGCAGGGCCCCTCCACTTT. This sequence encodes CASSQVLSAGPLHF. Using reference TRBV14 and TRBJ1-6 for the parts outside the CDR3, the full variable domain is EAGVTQFPSHSVIEKGQTVTLRCDPISGHDNLYWYRRVMGKEIKFLLHFVKESKQDESGMPNNRFLAERTGGTYSTLKVQPAELEDSGVYFCASSQVLSAGPLHFGNGTRLTVT.

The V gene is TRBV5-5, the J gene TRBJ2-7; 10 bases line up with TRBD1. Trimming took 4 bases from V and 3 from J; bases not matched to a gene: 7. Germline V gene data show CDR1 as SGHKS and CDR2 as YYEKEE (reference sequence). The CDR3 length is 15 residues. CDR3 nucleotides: TGTGCCAGCAGCCTCCCGGGACAGGGGATCTACGAGCAGTACTTC. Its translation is CASSLPGQGIYEQYF.